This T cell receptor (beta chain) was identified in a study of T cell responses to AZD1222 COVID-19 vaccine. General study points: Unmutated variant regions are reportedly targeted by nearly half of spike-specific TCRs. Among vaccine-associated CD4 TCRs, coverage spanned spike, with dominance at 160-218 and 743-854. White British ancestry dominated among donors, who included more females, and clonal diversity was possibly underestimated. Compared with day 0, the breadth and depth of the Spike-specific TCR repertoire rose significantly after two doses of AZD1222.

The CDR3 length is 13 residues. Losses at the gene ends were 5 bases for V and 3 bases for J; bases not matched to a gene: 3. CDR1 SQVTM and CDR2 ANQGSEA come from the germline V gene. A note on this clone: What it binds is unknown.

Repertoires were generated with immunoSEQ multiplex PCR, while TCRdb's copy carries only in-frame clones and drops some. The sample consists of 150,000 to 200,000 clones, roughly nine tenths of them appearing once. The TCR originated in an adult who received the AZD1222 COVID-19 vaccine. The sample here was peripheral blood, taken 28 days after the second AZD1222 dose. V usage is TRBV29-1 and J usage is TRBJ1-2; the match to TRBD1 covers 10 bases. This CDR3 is CSVLGTGDYGYTF. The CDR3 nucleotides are TGCAGCGTTCTCGGGACAGGGGACTATGGCTACACCTTC. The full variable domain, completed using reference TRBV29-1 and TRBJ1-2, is SAVISQKPSRDICQRGTSLTIQCQVDSQVTMMFWYRQQPGQSLTLIATANQGSEATYESGFVIDKFPISRPNLTFSTLTVSNMSPEDSSIYLCSVLGTGDYGYTFGSGTRLTVV.